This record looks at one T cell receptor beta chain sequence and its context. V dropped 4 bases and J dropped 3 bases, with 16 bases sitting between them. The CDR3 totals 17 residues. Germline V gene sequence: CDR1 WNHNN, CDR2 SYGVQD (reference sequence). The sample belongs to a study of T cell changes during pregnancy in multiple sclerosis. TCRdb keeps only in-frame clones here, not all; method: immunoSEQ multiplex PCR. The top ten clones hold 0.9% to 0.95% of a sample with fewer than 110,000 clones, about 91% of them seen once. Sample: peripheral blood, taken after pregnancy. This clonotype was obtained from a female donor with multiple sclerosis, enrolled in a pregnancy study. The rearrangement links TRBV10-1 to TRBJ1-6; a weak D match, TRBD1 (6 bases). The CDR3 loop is CASSGPRGSGYNSPLHF. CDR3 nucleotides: TGCGCCAGCAGTGGTCCTAGGGGGAGCGGCTATAATTCACCCCTCCACTTT.